The clone carrying this T cell receptor beta chain was seen only a few times. Its antigen is undetermined. TCRdb reprocessed the 5' RACE reads via MiXCR and lists one record per CDR3 protein. This table has some 23,000 distinct CDR3 sequences, 8% to 10% appearing once. V dropped 4 bases and J dropped 11; count of bases not matched to a gene: 10. Looked up from germline, CDR1 is SNHLY and CDR2 is FYNNEI. The CDR3 has 13 residues. The sample is drawn from a study of spatial heterogeneity in lung cancer. At the level of the study: Each time, sequencing found more beta-chain sequences than alpha-chain sequences. TCR transcript counts in tumor regions correlated strongly with a T cell module score from matched bulk RNA-seq. Study results and limitations: Tumor mutation count correlated with how many alpha and beta TCRs expanded intratumorally.

As to time point: sample taken at primary tumor resection. There were 72 donors, all of them untreated patients with early-stage non-small cell lung cancer. The authors sequenced whole RNA from tumor, nontumor lung or frozen PBMC without sorting. The sample consisted of lung tumor tissue, taken at surgery. The chain is built from TRBV2 and TRBJ1-2, with 7 bases identical to TRBD1. The receptor comes from a male donor with early-stage non-small cell lung cancer. The CDR3 is CASSGDSLPGYTF. As DNA, the CDR3 is TGTGCCAGCAGTGGGGACAGTCTCCCTGGTTACACCTTC. Supplemented by reference TRBV2 and TRBJ1-2, the full variable domain reads EPEVTQTPSHQVTQMGQEVILRCVPISNHLYFYWYRQILGQKVEFLVSFYNNEISEKSEIFDDQFSVERPDGSNFTLKIRSTKLEDSAMYFCASSGDSLPGYTFGSGTRLTVV.